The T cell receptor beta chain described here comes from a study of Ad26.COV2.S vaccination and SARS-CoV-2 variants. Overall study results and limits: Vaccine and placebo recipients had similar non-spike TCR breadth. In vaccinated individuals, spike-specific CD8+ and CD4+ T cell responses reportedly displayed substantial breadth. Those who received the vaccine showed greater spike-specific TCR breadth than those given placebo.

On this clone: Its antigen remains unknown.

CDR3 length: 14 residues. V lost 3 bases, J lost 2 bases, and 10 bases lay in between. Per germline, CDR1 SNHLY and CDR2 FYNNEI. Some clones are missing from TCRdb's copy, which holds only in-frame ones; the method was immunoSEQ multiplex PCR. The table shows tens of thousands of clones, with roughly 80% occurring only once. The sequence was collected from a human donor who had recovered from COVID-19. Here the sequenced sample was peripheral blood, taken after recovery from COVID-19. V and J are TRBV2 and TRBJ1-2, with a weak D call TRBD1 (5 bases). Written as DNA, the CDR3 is TGTGCCAGCAGTGAGGGACCCTTCAACTATGGCTACACCTTC. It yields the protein CASSEGPFNYGYTF.